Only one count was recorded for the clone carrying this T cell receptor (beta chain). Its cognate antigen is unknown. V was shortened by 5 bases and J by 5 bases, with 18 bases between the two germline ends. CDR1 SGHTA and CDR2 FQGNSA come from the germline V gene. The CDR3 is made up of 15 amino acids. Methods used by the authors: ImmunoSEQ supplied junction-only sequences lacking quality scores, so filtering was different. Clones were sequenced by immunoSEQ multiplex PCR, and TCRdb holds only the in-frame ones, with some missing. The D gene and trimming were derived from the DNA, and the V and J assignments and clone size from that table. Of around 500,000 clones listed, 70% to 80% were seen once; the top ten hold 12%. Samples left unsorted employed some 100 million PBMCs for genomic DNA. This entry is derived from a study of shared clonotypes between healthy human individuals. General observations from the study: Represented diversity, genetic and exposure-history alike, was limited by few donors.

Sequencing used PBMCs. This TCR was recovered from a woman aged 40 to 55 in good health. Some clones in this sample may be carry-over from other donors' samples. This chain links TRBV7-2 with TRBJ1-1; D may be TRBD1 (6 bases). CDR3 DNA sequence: TGTGCCAGCAGCCTACAACAGGGCATGGGAACTGAAGCTTTCTTT. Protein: CASSLQQGMGTEAFF.